The 18 T cell receptor beta chains below all came from one sample that was sequenced in a study of blood T cell repertoires in COVID-19. Libraries were prepared by immunoSEQ multiplex PCR; TCRdb keeps only in-frame clonotypes and omits some of them. The sample lists approximately 140,000 clones, roughly four fifths occurring once. Sequenced input: peripheral blood. All receptors come from a human donor in a cohort sampled during active COVID-19.

In this sample, this clone turned up once. The V and J genes are TRBV23-1 and TRBJ1-5; the match to TRBD1 covers 10 bases. TRBV23-1 is given ORF status, its function remaining uncertain. V trimming: 4 bases; J trimming: 4 bases; junction bases outside the gene matches: 25. CDR3 length: 22 amino acids. Written as DNA, the CDR3 is TGCGCCAGCAGTCTCCGCCCAACATTTGGACAGGGGGTGACAAATGGAAATCAGCCCCAGCATTTT. Its protein product is CASSLRPTFGQGVTNGNQPQHF.

The chain links TRBV9 to TRBJ2-5, with 8 positions matching TRBD2. Trimming removed 3 bases from V and 2 bases from J; junction bases left unmatched: 6. Germline lookup yields CDR1 SGDLS and CDR2 YYNGEE. CDR3 length: 15 amino acids. CDR3 in DNA: TGTGCCAGCAGCGAGCAGCGGGGGTTACAAGAGACCCAGTACTTC. The encoded protein is CASSEQRGLQETQYF.

The chain has TRBV6-5 and TRBJ2-7, with TRBD1 matching over 8 bases. CDR3 length: 15 amino acids. The germline V gene has CDR1 MNHEY and CDR2 SVGAGI. V trimming: 7 bases; J trimming: 1 base; junction bases outside the gene matches: 9. In DNA form, the CDR3 reads TGTGCCAGCACAAAACCCGGGACAGGATCCTACGAGCAGTACTTC. This encodes CASTKPGTGSYEQYF.

The chain couples TRBV19 to TRBJ2-2, with D possibly being TRBD2 (5 bases). The germline V and J ends were trimmed by 5 bases and 5 bases, with 15 bases remaining between them. The CDR3 consists of 15 residues. Germline lookup yields CDR1 LNHDA and CDR2 SQIVND (reference sequence). CDR3 protein: CASSGLAGRTGELFF. CDR3 DNA: TGTGCCAGTAGTGGACTGGCGGGTCGGACCGGGGAGCTGTTTTTT. Full variable domain (remainder filled in from reference TRBV19 and TRBJ2-2): DGGITQSPKYLFRKEGQNVTLSCEQNLNHDAMYWYRQDPGQGLRLIYYSQIVNDFQKGDIAEGYSVSREKKESFPLTVTSAQKNPTAFYLCASSGLAGRTGELFFGEGSRLTVL.

The chain carries TRBV30 and TRBJ2-7, with 12 bases aligning to TRBD2. This CDR3 has 14 residues. The J segment lost 2 bases and the V segment lost 3 bases, leaving 2 bases of the junction unmatched. Germline V gene data show CDR1 as GTSNPN and CDR2 as SVGIG (reference sequence). CDR3 DNA: TGTGCCTGGAGCCTAGCGGGGGGGCCCTACGAGCAGTACTTC. Its translation is CAWSLAGGPYEQYF.

The chain recombines TRBV28 with TRBJ2-7, with a tentative D call TRBD1 (6 bases). V was shortened by 5 bases and J by 5 bases, with 19 bases between the two germline ends. Germline-derived CDR1 and CDR2 are MDHEN and SYDVKM. The CDR3 is made up of 15 amino acids. The CDR3, as DNA: TGTGCCAGCAGTCCCTGGGGGCTGGGGCGTGACGAGCAGTACTTC. Residues: CASSPWGLGRDEQYF.

The rearrangement uses TRBV27 and TRBJ1-2; TRBD1 matches at 8 bases. The CDR3 covers 16 residues. The V gene's germline CDR1 is MNHEY and CDR2 SMNVEV (reference sequence). After removal of 3 bases from V and 0 bases from J, the junction contained 6 bases not matched to a gene. This CDR3 is CASSLVGQGANYGYTF. For the CDR3, the DNA is TGTGCCAGCAGTTTGGTCGGACAGGGAGCTAACTATGGCTACACCTTC.

The rearrangement joins TRBV5-1 to TRBJ2-4; TRBD1 matches at 10 bases. Germline assignment: CDR1 SGHRS and CDR2 YFSETQ. V was clipped by 4 bases and J by 0 bases; unmatched bases: 4. The length of the CDR3 is 16 residues. In DNA form, the CDR3 reads TGCGCCAGCAGCCCGGGGACAGGGGTAGCCAAAAACATTCAGTACTTC. Its translation: CASSPGTGVAKNIQYF.

This clone was observed a few times. V gene TRBV7-2 combines with J gene TRBJ1-2; no clear D gene. CDR3 length: 14 residues. Germline-derived CDR1 and CDR2 are SGHTA and FQGNSA. With 2 bases removed from V and 8 bases from J, the gap between germline ends came to 15 bases. The CDR3 spells CASSLMGEEHGYTF. The CDR3 DNA follows: TGTGCCAGCAGCTTAATGGGCGAAGAGCACGGCTACACCTTC. Variable domain in full (rest from reference TRBV7-2 and TRBJ1-2): GAGVSQSPSNKVTEKGKDVELRCDPISGHTALYWYRQSLGQGLEFLIYFQGNSAPDKSGLPSDRFSAERTGGSVSTLTIQRTQQEDSAVYLCASSLMGEEHGYTFGSGTRLTVV.

The sample holds a few counts of this clone. An end of the junction differs from the germline gene, which may be a read error. The CDR3 DNA sequence: TGTGCCAGCTCACCCGACCGAGGGGGCGAGGAATTC. This gives the protein CASSPDRGGEEF. The chain carries TRBV18 and TRBJ1-2, with 7 bases that match TRBD1. CDR1 is KGHSH and CDR2 is LQKENI in the germline V gene. The CDR3 is 12 residues long. Supplemented by reference TRBV18 and TRBJ1-2, the full variable domain reads NAGVMQNPRHLVRRRGQEARLRCSPMKGHSHVYWYRQLPEEGLKFMVYLQKENIIDESGMPKERFSAEFPKEGPSILRIQQVVRGDSAAYFCASSPDRGGEEFGSGTRLTVV.

This clone was detected only once. The genes are TRBV6-5 and TRBJ1-3; 7 bases map to TRBD1. CDR3 size: 15 residues. Per germline, CDR1 MNHEY and CDR2 SVGAGI. J lost 3 bases, V lost 6 bases, and 8 bases had no gene match. The CDR3, as DNA: TGTGCCAGCAGCAAATCAGGGGGATTTGGAAACACCATATATTTT. As protein: CASSKSGGFGNTIYF.

In DNA, the CDR3 is TGTGCCAGCAGTGAGGACAGGGGGCGGGGTGGCTACACCTTC. Amino acids: CASSEDRGRGGYTF. This rearrangement joins TRBV2 to TRBJ1-2; the match to TRBD1 covers 11 bases. Germline CDR1 is SNHLY and CDR2 is FYNNEI. Trimming cost V 3 bases and J 7 bases; bases outside gene matches: 4. The CDR3 length is 14 residues.

This clone was recorded a few times. The chain employs TRBV7-8 and TRBJ1-1; TRBD1 agrees at 12 bases. The germline V gene encodes CDR1 SGHVS and CDR2 FQNEAQ. The CDR3 consists of 24 residues. V shed 5 bases and J 0 bases; nucleotides not matched to a gene: 28. The CDR3 DNA reads TGTGCCAGCAGCCGAGTCGAATTCGGGGGAGGGACAGGGGGCCTACAGAATATGAACACTGAAGCTTTCTTT. This translates into CASSRVEFGGGTGGLQNMNTEAFF. Together with reference TRBV7-8 and TRBJ1-1, the CDR3 gives the full variable domain: GAGVSQSPRYKVAKRGQDVALRCDPISGHVSLFWYQQALGQGPEFLTYFQNEAQLDKSGLPSDRFFAERPEGSVSTLKIQRTQQEDSAVYLCASSRVEFGGGTGGLQNMNTEAFFGQGTRLTVV.

The V call is TRBV7-3, the J call TRBJ2-5; 11 nucleotides line up with TRBD2. The CDR3 sequence is 14 residues long. Trimming removed 5 bases from V and 4 bases from J; junction bases left unmatched: 3. Germline CDR1 is SGHTA and CDR2 is FQGTGA. The CDR3 here is CASSGGTSGETQYF. The CDR3 coding sequence is TGTGCCAGCAGCGGAGGGACTAGCGGAGAGACCCAGTACTTC.

The chain recombines TRBV7-2 with TRBJ1-2; 7 bases match TRBD1. Losses at the gene ends were 8 bases for V and 1 base for J; bases not matched to a gene: 7. Looked up from germline, CDR1 is SGHTA and CDR2 is FQGNSA. This CDR3 has 14 residues. CDR3: CASRDSNFNYGYTF. The CDR3 DNA sequence: TGTGCCAGCCGGGACAGCAATTTTAACTATGGCTACACCTTC.

This chain connects TRBV5-1 to TRBJ2-2; 10 positions agree with TRBD1. CDR1 is SGHRS, CDR2 YFSETQ, per germline. This CDR3 is built from 18 residues. V dropped 3 bases and J dropped 5; count of bases not matched to a gene: 13. In nucleotides, the CDR3 is TGCGCCAGCAGCTGGACCGGGACAGGGGAAAGGGGAACCGGGGAGCTGTTTTTT. This gives the protein CASSWTGTGERGTGELFF. Drawing the rest from reference TRBV5-1 and TRBJ2-2, the complete variable domain is KAGVTQTPRYLIKTRGQQVTLSCSPISGHRSVSWYQQTPGQGLQFLFEYFSETQRNKGNFPGRFSGRQFSNSRSEMNVSTLELGDSALYLCASSWTGTGERGTGELFFGEGSRLTVL.

Of note for this clone: A junction end diverges from the germline sequence, so it may reflect a read error. This sequence joins TRBV4-3 and TRBJ1-6; TRBD1 matches at 10 bases. Per the germline V gene, CDR1 is LGHNA and CDR2 is YSLEER. The CDR3 is made up of 15 amino acids. CDR3 region: CASSQGTGANSPLHF. CDR3 DNA: TGCGCCAGCAGTCAAGGGACAGGGGCTAATTCACCCCTCCACTTT.

The chain uses TRBV30 and TRBJ1-1, with D perhaps matching TRBD1 (6 bases). Germline lookup yields CDR1 GTSNPN and CDR2 SVGIG (reference sequence). V lost 3 bases to trimming and J lost 6 bases, with 17 bases between them. The CDR3 totals 14 residues. The CDR3 DNA follows: TGTGCCTGGAGACGAACAGGGTTTATTGCTGAAGCTTTCTTT. This encodes CAWRRTGFIAEAFF.